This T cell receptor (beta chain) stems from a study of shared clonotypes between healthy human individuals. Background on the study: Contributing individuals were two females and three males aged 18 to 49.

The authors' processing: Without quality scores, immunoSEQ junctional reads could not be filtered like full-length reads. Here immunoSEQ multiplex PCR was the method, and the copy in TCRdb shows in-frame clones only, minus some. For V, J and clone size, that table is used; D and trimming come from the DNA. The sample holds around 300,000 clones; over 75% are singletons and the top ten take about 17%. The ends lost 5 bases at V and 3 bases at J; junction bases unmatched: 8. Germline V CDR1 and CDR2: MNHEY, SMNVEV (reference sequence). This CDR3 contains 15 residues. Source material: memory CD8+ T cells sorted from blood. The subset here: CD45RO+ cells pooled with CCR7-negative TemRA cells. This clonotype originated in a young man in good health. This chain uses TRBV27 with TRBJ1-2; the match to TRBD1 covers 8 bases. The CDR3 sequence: CASSPGQGYYYGYTF. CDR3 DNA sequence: TGTGCCAGCAGTCCCGGACAGGGTTATTACTATGGCTACACCTTC.